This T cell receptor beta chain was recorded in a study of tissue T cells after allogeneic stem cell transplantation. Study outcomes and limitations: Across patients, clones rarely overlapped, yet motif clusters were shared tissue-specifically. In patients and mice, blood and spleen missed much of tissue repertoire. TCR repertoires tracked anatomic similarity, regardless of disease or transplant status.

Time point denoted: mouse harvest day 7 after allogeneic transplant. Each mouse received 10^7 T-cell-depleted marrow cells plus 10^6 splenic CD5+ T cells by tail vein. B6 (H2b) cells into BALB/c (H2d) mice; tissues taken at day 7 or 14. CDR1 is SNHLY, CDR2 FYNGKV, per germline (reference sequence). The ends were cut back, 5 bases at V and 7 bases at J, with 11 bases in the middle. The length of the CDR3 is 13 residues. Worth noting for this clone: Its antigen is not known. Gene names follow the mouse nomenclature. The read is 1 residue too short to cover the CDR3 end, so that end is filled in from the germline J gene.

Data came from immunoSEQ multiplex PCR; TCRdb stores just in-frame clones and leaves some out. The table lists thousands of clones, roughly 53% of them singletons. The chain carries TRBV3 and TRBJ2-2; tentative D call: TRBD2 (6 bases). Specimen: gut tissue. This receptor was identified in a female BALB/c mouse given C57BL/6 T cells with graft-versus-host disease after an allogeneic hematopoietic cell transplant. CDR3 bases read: TGTGCCAGCAGCCCCCGACTGGTCGGGCAGCTCTAC. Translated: CASSPRLVGQLY. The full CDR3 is CASSPRLVGQLYF.